The 17 T cell receptor beta chains below come from one sample, sequenced in a study of shared clonotypes between healthy human individuals. Sequencing was performed with immunoSEQ multiplex PCR; in TCRdb, only in-frame clones are kept and a portion is missing. The profile covers 2 million to 2.5 million clones, with approximately 90% appearing a single time and around 0.35% taken by the ten largest. Sequenced: naive CD4+ T cells from PBMCs. The subset denotes: CD45RA+ positively selected. The receptors were gathered from a man between 18 and 35 years old in good health. Some clones in this sample may be carry-over from other donors' samples.

To note about this clone: The sample contains more than one DNA sequence encoding this CDR3. This chain connects TRBV28 to TRBJ1-2; D is unclear. Between the trimmed V and J ends, which lost 8 bases and 0 bases, there was a span of 4 bases. The CDR3 sequence is 11 residues long. Per germline, CDR1 MDHEN and CDR2 SYDVKM. CDR3 DNA sequence: TGTGCCAGCGGGTCTAACTATGGCTACACCTTC. It specifies CASGSNYGYTF.

About this clone itself: At the DNA level, this CDR3 is encoded by other sequences in the same sample as well. The chain combines TRBV5-1 with TRBJ2-3; 12 bases agree with TRBD2. Germline CDR1 reads SGHRS; CDR2 reads YFSETQ. CDR3 length: 15 amino acids. V shed 4 bases and J 3 bases; nucleotides not matched to a gene: 3. CDR3 nucleotides: TGCGCCAGCAGCCCCGGACTAGCGGGAACAGATACGCAGTATTTT. The encoded protein is CASSPGLAGTDTQYF.

The V call is TRBV7-2, the J call TRBJ1-1, with TRBD1 matching 9 bases. From germline, CDR1 is SGHTA and CDR2 FQGNSA. J was trimmed by 4 bases and V by 5 bases; bases with no gene match: 11. The CDR3 contains 16 residues. The CDR3 spells CASSIPTGGLSTEAFF. The CDR3 bases are TGTGCCAGCAGCATTCCGACAGGGGGGCTGAGCACTGAAGCTTTCTTT.

This chain uses TRBV6-5 with TRBJ2-3; 9 bases agree with TRBD2. Per germline, CDR1 MNHEY and CDR2 SVGAGI. Trimming took 3 bases from V and 6 from J; bases not matched to a gene: 7. The CDR3 has 15 amino acids. For the CDR3, the DNA is TGTGCCAGCAGTTATTTAGCGGGAGTGTCTGATACGCAGTATTTT. Its translation is CASSYLAGVSDTQYF.

The gene calls are TRBV27 and TRBJ2-3; 10 positions match TRBD2. Per the germline V gene, CDR1 is MNHEY and CDR2 is SMNVEV (reference sequence). CDR3 size: 17 residues. J lost 1 base, V lost 2 bases, and 6 bases had no gene match. DNA for the CDR3: TGTGCCAGCAGTTTAATACTAGCGGGACCCCGCACAGATACGCAGTATTTT. This encodes CASSLILAGPRTDTQYF.

This sequence joins TRBV28 and TRBJ1-5; TRBD1 agrees at 7 bases. From germline, CDR1 is MDHEN and CDR2 SYDVKM. The CDR3 runs 16 residues. V lost 7 bases, J lost 0 bases, and 9 bases stayed unmatched. This CDR3 reads CASIRGTAYSNQPQHF. DNA of the CDR3: TGTGCCAGCATCCGAGGGACAGCGTATAGCAATCAGCCCCAGCATTTT.

The gene calls are TRBV28 and TRBJ1-3, with TRBD1 matching over 8 bases. The V gene end was trimmed by 11 bases and the J gene end by 3 bases; junction bases not matched to a gene: 3. CDR3 length equals 12 residues. In germline, CDR1 is MDHEN, CDR2 SYDVKM. Here the CDR3 DNA reads TGTGCCGGACAGGGTGTTGGAAACACCATATATTTT. Translating it yields CAGQGVGNTIYF.

V is TRBV2 and J is TRBJ1-3; the D is unclear. The CDR3 totals 13 residues. The ends were cut back, 4 bases at V and 6 bases at J, with 10 bases in the middle. Germline V gives CDR1 SNHLY, CDR2 FYNNEI. CDR3 sequence (DNA): TGTGCCAGCAGTGTCAAGCGTGAAAACACCATATATTTT. Its translation: CASSVKRENTIYF.

This sequence joins TRBV5-6 and TRBJ2-4; D not resolved. The CDR3 contains 17 residues. Germline-derived CDR1 and CDR2 are SGHDT and YYEEEE. Trimming cost V 1 base and J 0 bases, with 14 bases left between them. CDR3 loop: CASSLRYRVLAKNIQYF. Written as DNA, the CDR3 is TGTGCCAGCAGCTTGCGTTATCGGGTCCTAGCCAAAAACATTCAGTACTTC.

The chain has TRBV7-2 and TRBJ2-1, with 7 bases aligning to TRBD2. CDR3 size: 13 residues. Germline CDR1 reads SGHTA; CDR2 reads FQGNSA. Losses at the gene ends were 1 base for V and 7 bases for J; bases not matched to a gene: 1. The CDR3 region is CASSLGLANEQFF. The CDR3 coding sequence is TGTGCCAGCAGCTTAGGACTAGCAAATGAGCAGTTCTTC. The whole variable domain, filled in from reference TRBV7-2 and TRBJ2-1, reads GAGVSQSPSNKVTEKGKDVELRCDPISGHTALYWYRQSLGQGLEFLIYFQGNSAPDKSGLPSDRFSAERTGGSVSTLTIQRTQQEDSAVYLCASSLGLANEQFFGPGTRLTVL.

The rearrangement links TRBV5-4 to TRBJ1-2; D may be TRBD1 (6 bases). The V gene lost 2 bases and the J gene lost 5 bases, with 10 bases spanning the gap. The germline V gene has CDR1 SGHNT and CDR2 YYREEE (reference sequence). The CDR3 runs to 13 residues. The CDR3: CASSFEGQYGYTF. The CDR3 nucleotides are TGTGCCAGCAGCTTTGAAGGACAGTATGGCTACACCTTC.

The table lists this clone with a count of one. The chain uses TRBV2 and TRBJ2-4, with D tentatively TRBD2 (6 bases). The CDR3 has 16 amino acids. V dropped 7 bases and J dropped 3 bases, with 19 bases sitting between them. Per the germline V gene, CDR1 is SNHLY and CDR2 is FYNNEI. CDR3 in DNA: TGTGCCAGCAAGTTAGTCCGCGGGATAGACAAAAACATTCAGTACTTC. Translating it yields CASKLVRGIDKNIQYF.

The chain employs TRBV29-1 and TRBJ2-1; 11 nucleotides align to TRBD2. The CDR3 has 14 residues. CDR1 is SQVTM, CDR2 ANQGSEA, per germline. V shed 5 bases, J shed 8 bases, and the junction held 8 bases outside the gene matches. The CDR3 region has the DNA TGCAGCGTTTTAGCGGGAGGGCCTATGGATGAGCAGTTCTTC. This translates into CSVLAGGPMDEQFF.

J is TRBJ1-3 and V is TRBV28; D remains unclear. Trimming stripped 2 bases from V and 3 bases from J, with 14 bases between. The germline gives CDR1 MDHEN, CDR2 SYDVKM. This CDR3 region has 16 residues. CDR3 protein: CASSLDWGLGGNTIYF. For the CDR3, the DNA is TGTGCCAGCAGTTTAGATTGGGGTTTGGGTGGAAACACCATATATTTT.

This chain links TRBV5-1 with TRBJ2-7; possibly TRBD2 for D (5 bases). The CDR3 is 14 amino acids. V was shortened by 0 bases and J by 3 bases, with 10 bases between the two germline ends. The germline CDR1 and CDR2 sequences are SGHRS and YFSETQ. The CDR3 region has the DNA TGCGCCAGCAGCTTGGGACTACTAGGCTACGAGCAGTACTTC. This codes for CASSLGLLGYEQYF.

The chain is built from TRBV18 and TRBJ1-4, with D maybe TRBD1 (6 bases). V shed 3 bases and J shed 5 bases, with 13 bases lying between them. In germline, CDR1 is KGHSH, CDR2 LQKENI. CDR3 length: 15 residues. CDR3 DNA sequence: TGTGCCAGCTCACCCTACGGGACAAGAAATGAAAAACTGTTTTTT. Encoded protein: CASSPYGTRNEKLFF.

V gene TRBV2 combines with J gene TRBJ2-5; D remains ambiguous. The CDR3 runs to 14 residues. The germline V gene encodes CDR1 SNHLY and CDR2 FYNNEI. V was trimmed by 4 bases and J by 7 bases, leaving 16 bases between them. The CDR3 here is CASSAGTGWGTQYF. The CDR3 DNA reads TGTGCCAGCAGTGCTGGAACGGGTTGGGGGACCCAGTACTTC.